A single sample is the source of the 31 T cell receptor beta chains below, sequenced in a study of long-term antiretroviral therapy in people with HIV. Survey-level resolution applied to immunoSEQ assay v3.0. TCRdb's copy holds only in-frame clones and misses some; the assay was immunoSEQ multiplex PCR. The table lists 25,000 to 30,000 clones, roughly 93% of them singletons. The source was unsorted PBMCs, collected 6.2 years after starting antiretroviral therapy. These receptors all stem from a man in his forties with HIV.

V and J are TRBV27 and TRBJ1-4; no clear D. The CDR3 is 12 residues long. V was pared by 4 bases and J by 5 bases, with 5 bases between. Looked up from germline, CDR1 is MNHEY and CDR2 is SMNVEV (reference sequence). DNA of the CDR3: TGTGCCAGCAGTTCTAGCAATGAAAAACTGTTTTTT. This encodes CASSSSNEKLFF.

CDR3 coding DNA: TGTGCCAGCAGCTGGGAGAGGACTAGCGGGAGCACAGATACGCAGTATTTT. Protein: CASSWERTSGSTDTQYF. The chain recombines TRBV7-8 with TRBJ2-3; 11 nucleotides line up with TRBD2. V shed 4 bases, J shed 0 bases, and the junction held 6 bases outside the gene matches. This CDR3 is built from 17 residues. Germline CDR1 is SGHVS and CDR2 is FQNEAQ.

The CDR3 is CASKETTDVAEAFF. CDR3 nucleotide sequence: TGTGCCTCCAAAGAAACAACAGACGTTGCTGAAGCTTTCTTT. The chain employs TRBV7-8 and TRBJ1-1, with D uncertain. The CDR3 extends over 14 amino acids. The V gene's germline CDR1 is SGHVS and CDR2 FQNEAQ. The V and J ends lost 11 bases and 6 bases respectively, with 22 bases between them.

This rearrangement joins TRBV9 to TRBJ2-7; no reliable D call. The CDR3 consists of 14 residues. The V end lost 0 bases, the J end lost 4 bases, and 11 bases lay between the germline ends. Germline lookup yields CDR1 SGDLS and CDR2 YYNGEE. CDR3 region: CASSVGLIGYEQYF. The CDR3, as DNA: TGTGCCAGCAGCGTAGGGCTTATTGGGTACGAGCAGTACTTC.

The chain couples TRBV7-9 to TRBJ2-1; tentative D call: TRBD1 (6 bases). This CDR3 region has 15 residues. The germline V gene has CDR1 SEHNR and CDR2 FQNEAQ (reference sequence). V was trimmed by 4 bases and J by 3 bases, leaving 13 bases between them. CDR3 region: CASSSGGPVYNEQFF. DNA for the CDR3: TGTGCCAGCAGCTCTGGGGGCCCAGTCTACAATGAGCAGTTCTTC.

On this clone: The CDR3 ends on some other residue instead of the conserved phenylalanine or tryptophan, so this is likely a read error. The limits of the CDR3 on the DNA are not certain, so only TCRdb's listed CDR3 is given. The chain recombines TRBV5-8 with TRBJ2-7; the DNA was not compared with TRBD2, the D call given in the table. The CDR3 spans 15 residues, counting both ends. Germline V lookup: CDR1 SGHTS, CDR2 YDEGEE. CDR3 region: CASSLIRGSHFIKDL.

The CDR3 DNA is TGTGCCACCAGCAGACGTTCGACAGGGCTTAGCGAGCAGTACTTC. This sequence encodes CATSRRSTGLSEQYF. V and J are TRBV15 and TRBJ2-7, with TRBD1 identical over 7 bases. The CDR3 contains 15 residues. Looked up from germline, CDR1 is LNHNV and CDR2 is YYDKDF (reference sequence). Trimming took 2 bases from V and 6 from J; bases not matched to a gene: 10.

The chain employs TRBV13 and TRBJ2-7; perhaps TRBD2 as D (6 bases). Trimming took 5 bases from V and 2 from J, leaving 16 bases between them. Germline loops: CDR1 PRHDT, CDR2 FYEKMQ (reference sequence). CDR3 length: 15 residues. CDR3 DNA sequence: TGTGCCAGCAGCCCCCCGTGGGGGGAACCCTACGAGCAGTACTTC. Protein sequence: CASSPPWGEPYEQYF.

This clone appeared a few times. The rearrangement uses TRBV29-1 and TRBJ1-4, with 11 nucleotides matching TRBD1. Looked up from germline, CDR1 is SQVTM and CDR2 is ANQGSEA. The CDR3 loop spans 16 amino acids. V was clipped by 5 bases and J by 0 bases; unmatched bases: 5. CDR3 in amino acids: CSVSGQGDATNEKLFF. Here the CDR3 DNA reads TGCAGCGTTTCGGGACAGGGGGATGCAACTAATGAAAAACTGTTTTTT.

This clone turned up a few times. The CDR3 protein is CASSSLADLSEQFF. As DNA, the CDR3 is TGTGCCAGCAGCTCCTTAGCGGATCTCAGTGAGCAGTTCTTC. V and J are TRBV7-9 and TRBJ2-1; possible D gene TRBD2, 6 bases. Germline values: CDR1 SEHNR, CDR2 FQNEAQ (reference sequence). V was clipped by 4 bases and J by 9 bases, with 16 bases between them. The CDR3 spans 14 residues. Full variable domain (rest looked up from reference TRBV7-9 and TRBJ2-1): DTGVSQNPRHKITKRGQNVTFRCDPISEHNRLYWYRQTLGQGPEFLTYFQNEAQLEKSRLLSDRFSAERPKGSFSTLEIQRTEQGDSAMYLCASSSLADLSEQFFGPGTRLTVL.

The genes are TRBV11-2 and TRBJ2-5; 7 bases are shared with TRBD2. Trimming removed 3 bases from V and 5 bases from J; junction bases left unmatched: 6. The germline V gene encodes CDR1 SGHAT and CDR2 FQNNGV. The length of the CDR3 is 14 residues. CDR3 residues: CASSFGGSRETQYF. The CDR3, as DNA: TGTGCCAGCAGCTTTGGCGGGAGCCGGGAGACCCAGTACTTC.

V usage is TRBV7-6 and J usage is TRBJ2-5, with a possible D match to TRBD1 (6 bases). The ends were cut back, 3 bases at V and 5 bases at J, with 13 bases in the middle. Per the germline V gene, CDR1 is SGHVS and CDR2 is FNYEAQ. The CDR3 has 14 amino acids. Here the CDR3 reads CASSFKLGAETQYF. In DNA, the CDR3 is TGTGCCAGCAGCTTTAAGCTGGGGGCGGAGACCCAGTACTTC.

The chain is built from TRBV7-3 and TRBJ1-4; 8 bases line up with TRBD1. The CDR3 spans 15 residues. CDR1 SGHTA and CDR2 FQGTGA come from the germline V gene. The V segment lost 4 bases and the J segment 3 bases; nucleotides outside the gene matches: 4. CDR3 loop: CASSSTGGPNEKLFF. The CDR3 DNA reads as TGTGCCAGCAGCTCAACAGGGGGACCTAATGAAAAACTGTTTTTT.

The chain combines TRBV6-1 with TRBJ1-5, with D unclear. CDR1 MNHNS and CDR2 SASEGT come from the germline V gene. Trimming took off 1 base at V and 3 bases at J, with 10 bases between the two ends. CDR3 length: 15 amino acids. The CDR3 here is CASSEEPRFNQPQHF. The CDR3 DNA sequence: TGTGCCAGCAGTGAAGAACCCCGGTTCAATCAGCCCCAGCATTTT.

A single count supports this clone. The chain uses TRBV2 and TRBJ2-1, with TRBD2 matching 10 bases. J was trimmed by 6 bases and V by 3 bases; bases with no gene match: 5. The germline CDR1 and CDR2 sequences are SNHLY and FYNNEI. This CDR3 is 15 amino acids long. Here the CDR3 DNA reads TGTGCCAGCAGTGATTTAGCGGGAGGTTTCAATGAGCAGTTCTTC. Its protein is CASSDLAGGFNEQFF.

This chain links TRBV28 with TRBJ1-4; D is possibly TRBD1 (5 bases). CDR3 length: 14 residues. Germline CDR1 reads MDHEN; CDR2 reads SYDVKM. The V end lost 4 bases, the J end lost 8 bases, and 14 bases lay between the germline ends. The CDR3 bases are TGTGCCAGCAGTTCCCTTGGGACCGGAGAAAAACTGTTTTTT. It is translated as CASSSLGTGEKLFF.

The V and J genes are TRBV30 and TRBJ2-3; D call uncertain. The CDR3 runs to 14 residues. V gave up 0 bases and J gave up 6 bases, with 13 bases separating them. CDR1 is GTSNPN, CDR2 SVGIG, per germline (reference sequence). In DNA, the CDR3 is TGTGCCTGGAGTGTACCCCCGGTGGGGGATACGCAGTATTTT. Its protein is CAWSVPPVGDTQYF.

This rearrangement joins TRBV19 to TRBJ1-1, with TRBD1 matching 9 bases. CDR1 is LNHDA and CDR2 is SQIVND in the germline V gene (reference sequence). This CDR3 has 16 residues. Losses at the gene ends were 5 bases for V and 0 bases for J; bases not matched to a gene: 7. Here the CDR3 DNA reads TGTGCCAGTAGTGCCCGGGACAGGGCGTTGAACACTGAAGCTTTCTTT. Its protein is CASSARDRALNTEAFF.

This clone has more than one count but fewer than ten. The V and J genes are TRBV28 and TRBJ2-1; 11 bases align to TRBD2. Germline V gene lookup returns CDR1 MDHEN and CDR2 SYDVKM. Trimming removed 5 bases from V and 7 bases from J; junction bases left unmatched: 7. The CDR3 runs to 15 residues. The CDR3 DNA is TGTGCCAGCAGTCAAACTAGCGGGGGCCGGAATGAGCAGTTCTTC. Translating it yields CASSQTSGGRNEQFF.

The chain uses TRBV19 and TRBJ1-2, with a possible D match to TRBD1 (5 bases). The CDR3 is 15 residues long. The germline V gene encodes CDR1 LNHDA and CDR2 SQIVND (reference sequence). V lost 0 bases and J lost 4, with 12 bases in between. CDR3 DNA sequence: TGTGCCAGTAGTATAGACGGGACGGCCCGCTATGGCTACACCTTC. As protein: CASSIDGTARYGYTF.

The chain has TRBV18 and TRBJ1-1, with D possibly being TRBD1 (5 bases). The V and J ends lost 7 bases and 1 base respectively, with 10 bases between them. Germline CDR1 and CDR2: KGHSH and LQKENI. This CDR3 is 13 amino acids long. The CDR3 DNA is TGTGCCAGCTTGGGACGAAGGAACACTGAAGCTTTCTTT. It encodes CASLGRRNTEAFF.

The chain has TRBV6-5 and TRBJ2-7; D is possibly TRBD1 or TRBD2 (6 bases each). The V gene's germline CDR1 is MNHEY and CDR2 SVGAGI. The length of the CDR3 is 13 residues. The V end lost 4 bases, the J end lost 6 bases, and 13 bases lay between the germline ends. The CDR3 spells CASSFRGPGEQYF. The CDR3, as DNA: TGTGCCAGCAGTTTCCGGGGGCCGGGCGAGCAGTACTTC.

The CDR3 sequence is CASSLGARTGGHYEQYF. Here the CDR3 DNA reads TGTGCCAGCAGCTTAGGTGCGAGGACAGGGGGGCACTACGAGCAGTACTTC. The rearrangement uses TRBV11-2 and TRBJ2-7; TRBD1 aligns across 10 bases. The CDR3 length is 17 residues. Germline-derived CDR1 and CDR2 are SGHAT and FQNNGV. J gave up 3 bases and V 1 base, and 9 bases lay outside the gene matches.

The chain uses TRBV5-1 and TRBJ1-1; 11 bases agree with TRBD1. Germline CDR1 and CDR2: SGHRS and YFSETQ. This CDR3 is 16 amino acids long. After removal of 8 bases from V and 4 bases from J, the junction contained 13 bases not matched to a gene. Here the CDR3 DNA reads TGCGCCAGTGCAGTCTCGAGGACAGGGGGCCCCACTGAAGCTTTCTTT. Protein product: CASAVSRTGGPTEAFF. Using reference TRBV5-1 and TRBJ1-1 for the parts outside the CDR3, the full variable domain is KAGVTQTPRYLIKTRGQQVTLSCSPISGHRSVSWYQQTPGQGLQFLFEYFSETQRNKGNFPGRFSGRQFSNSRSEMNVSTLELGDSALYLCASAVSRTGGPTEAFFGQGTRLTVV.

CDR3 coding DNA: TGTGCCAGCAGAGCGACGGATCAAGAGACCCAGTACTTC. Translation: CASRATDQETQYF. V gene TRBV7-8 combines with J gene TRBJ2-5; D is unclear. CDR1 SGHVS and CDR2 FQNEAQ come from the germline V gene. V was cut by 6 bases and J by 2 bases, with 10 bases left in between. The CDR3 runs 13 residues. Combining the CDR3 with reference TRBV7-8 and TRBJ2-5 gives the whole variable domain GAGVSQSPRYKVAKRGQDVALRCDPISGHVSLFWYQQALGQGPEFLTYFQNEAQLDKSGLPSDRFFAERPEGSVSTLKIQRTQQEDSAVYLCASRATDQETQYFGPGTRLLVL.

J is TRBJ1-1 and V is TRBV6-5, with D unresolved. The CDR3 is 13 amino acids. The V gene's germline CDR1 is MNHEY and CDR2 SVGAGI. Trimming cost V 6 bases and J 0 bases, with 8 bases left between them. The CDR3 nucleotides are TGTGCCAGCAGCTCCACAATGAACACTGAAGCTTTCTTT. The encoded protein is CASSSTMNTEAFF.

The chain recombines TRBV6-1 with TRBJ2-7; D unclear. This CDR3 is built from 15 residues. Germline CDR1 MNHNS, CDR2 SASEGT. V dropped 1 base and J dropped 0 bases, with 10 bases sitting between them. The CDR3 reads CASSEEVPSSYEQYF. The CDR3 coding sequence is TGTGCCAGCAGTGAAGAGGTCCCGAGCTCCTACGAGCAGTACTTC.

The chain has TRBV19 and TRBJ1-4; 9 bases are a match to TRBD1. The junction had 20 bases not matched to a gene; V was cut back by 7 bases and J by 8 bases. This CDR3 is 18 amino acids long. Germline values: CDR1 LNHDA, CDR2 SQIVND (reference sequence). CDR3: CASTLGTGTGTSGEKLFF. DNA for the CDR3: TGTGCCAGTACCCTAGGTACCGGGACAGGGACTTCAGGGGAAAAACTGTTTTTT.

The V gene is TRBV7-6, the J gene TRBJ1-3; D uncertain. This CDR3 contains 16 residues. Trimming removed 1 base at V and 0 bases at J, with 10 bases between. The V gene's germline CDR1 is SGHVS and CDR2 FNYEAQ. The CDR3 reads CASSLDGTNSGNTIYF. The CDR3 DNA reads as TGTGCCAGCAGCTTAGATGGCACCAACTCTGGAAACACCATATATTTT.

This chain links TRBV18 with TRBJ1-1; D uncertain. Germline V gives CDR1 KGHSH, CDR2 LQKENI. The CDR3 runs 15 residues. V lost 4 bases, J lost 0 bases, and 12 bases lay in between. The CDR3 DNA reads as TGTGCCAGCTCACTGCGTGGGTACATGAACACTGAAGCTTTCTTT. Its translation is CASSLRGYMNTEAFF.

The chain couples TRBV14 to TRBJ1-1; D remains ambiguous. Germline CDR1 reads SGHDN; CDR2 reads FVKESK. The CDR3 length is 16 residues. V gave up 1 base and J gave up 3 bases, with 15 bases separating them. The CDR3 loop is CASSQGLEGMYTEAFF. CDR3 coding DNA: TGTGCCAGCAGCCAAGGGTTGGAGGGTATGTACACTGAAGCTTTCTTT.